One and the same sample provided the 20 T cell receptor beta chains below, sequenced in a study of T cell clonality in common variable immunodeficiency. Clones were sequenced by immunoSEQ multiplex PCR, and TCRdb holds only the in-frame ones, with some missing. The sample contains 55,000 or so clones, none of them singletons. Sequencing used peripheral blood mononuclear cells. The receptors here all came from a person aged 18 to 75 in good health.

With respect to this clone: Sequencing ends 3 residues short of the CDR3 end; the germline J gene provides the rest. V gene TRBV19 combines with J gene TRBJ1-6, with D unclear. V was shortened by 7 bases and J by 0 bases, with 13 bases between the two germline ends. Germline values: CDR1 LNHDA, CDR2 SQIVND (reference sequence). This CDR3 has 16 amino acids. The CDR3 sequence is CASTMTRSSYNSPLHF. The part of the CDR3 DNA that was read is TGTGCCAGTACTATGACACGGAGCTCCTATAATTCACCC.

This clone was seen at least ten times. The read ends 3 residues early relative to the CDR3; the germline J gene fills the gap. V usage is TRBV2 and J usage is TRBJ1-2; TRBD1 aligns across 7 bases. V was pared by 5 bases and J by 4 bases, with 13 bases of the junction left unmatched. This CDR3 has 16 amino acids. Germline CDR1 SNHLY, CDR2 FYNNEI. Here the CDR3 reads CASSSGTEKVGYGYTF. The part of the CDR3 DNA that was read is TGTGCCAGCAGTTCCGGGACAGAAAAGGTGGGCTATGGC.

This clone was recorded at least ten times. Read coverage stops 3 residues before the CDR3 terminus; the germline J gene supplies the remainder. The genes are TRBV6-2 or TRBV6-3 and TRBJ2-1; 10 bases align to TRBD2. Germline V gene sequence: CDR1 MNHEY, CDR2 SVGEGT. The CDR3 is 15 amino acids. With 6 bases clipped from V and 8 bases from J, the junction kept 10 bases outside the gene matches. The covered CDR3 bases are TGTGCCAGCAGCCCAAGCGGGGGGGCCGGGTATGAG. The encoded protein is CASSPSGGAGYE. The whole CDR3 protein is CASSPSGGAGYEQFF.

This clone showed up many times. The CDR3 end falls 3 residues outside the read, so it is completed with the germline J gene. V usage is TRBV30 and J usage is TRBJ2-7; D ambiguous. V was cut by 1 base and J by 4 bases, with 11 bases left in between. The CDR3 covers 13 residues. Germline V gene lookup returns CDR1 GTSNPN and CDR2 SVGIG (reference sequence). The CDR3: CAWSEGLRYEQYF. CDR3 DNA (partial): TGTGCCTGGAGTGAAGGGCTAAGGTACGAG.

In its sample, this clone was seen many times. The read halts 3 residues ahead of the CDR3 end, with the missing end drawn from the germline J gene. J is TRBJ2-7 and V is TRBV28, with D maybe TRBD1 (7 bases). Germline CDR1 and CDR2: MDHEN and SYDVKM. The CDR3 sequence is 13 residues long. The V end was cut by 10 bases, the J end by 6 bases, with 19 bases between. CDR3 amino acids: CATFRSGGGEQYF. The CDR3 DNA, read in part, is TGTGCCACCTTCAGGTCAGGGGGAGGCGAG.

This clone was found many times. The CDR3 end falls 3 residues outside the read, so it is completed with the germline J gene. Distinct nucleotide sequences in the sample also encode this CDR3. The chain carries TRBV2 and TRBJ2-7, with D possibly matching TRBD1 (6 bases). The CDR3 is made up of 15 amino acids. V lost 6 bases and J 0 bases, leaving 15 bases between the germline ends. Germline assignment: CDR1 SNHLY and CDR2 FYNNEI. The part of the CDR3 DNA that was read is TGTGCCAGCAGGACTGGGGACACCGGCTCCTACGAG. This encodes CASRTGDTGSYE. Given in full, the CDR3 is CASRTGDTGSYEQYF.

This clone has a count of ten or more. The read is 3 residues too short to cover the CDR3 end, so that end is filled in from the germline J gene. This chain joins TRBV20-1 and TRBJ2-5; D may be TRBD1 or TRBD2 (5 bases each). This CDR3 contains 14 residues. V lost 3 bases, J lost 2 bases, and 13 bases lay in between. Looked up from germline, CDR1 is DFQATT and CDR2 is SNEGSKA (reference sequence). Incomplete CDR3 DNA: TGCAGTGCTAGGAGTCTTGAGGGGCAAGAGACC. Translated: CSARSLEGQET. The CDR3 in full is CSARSLEGQETQYF.

This clone was counted at least ten times. Read sequence stops 3 residues before the CDR3 end, and the germline J gene provides the missing end. The chain uses TRBV6-2 or TRBV6-3 and TRBJ2-1; D not resolved. From germline, CDR1 is MNHEY and CDR2 SVGEGT. Trimming took off 0 bases at V and 5 bases at J, with 8 bases between the two ends. This CDR3 is 14 amino acids long. CDR3 DNA (partial): TGTGCCAGCAGTTACTCAGCTACCAACAATGAG. Its translation: CASSYSATNNE. In full, the CDR3 is CASSYSATNNEQFF.

This clone was seen many times. With the read ending 3 residues before the CDR3 end, the germline J gene is used to fill in that end. The chain joins TRBV7-9 to TRBJ2-7; TRBD2 aligns across 8 bases. The CDR3 consists of 14 residues. The V gene end was trimmed by 4 bases and the J gene end by 4 bases; junction bases not matched to a gene: 6. Germline V gene data show CDR1 as SEHNR and CDR2 as FQNEAQ (reference sequence). CDR3 protein: CASSSGGRSYEQYF. The sequenced CDR3 bases are TGTGCCAGCAGCTCTGGCGGGAGGTCGTACGAG.

This clone has a count of ten or more. The read stops 3 residues short of the end of the CDR3; the missing end is completed from the germline J gene. The gene calls are TRBV5-1 and TRBJ1-4; 9 bases map to TRBD1. CDR1 is SGHRS and CDR2 is YFSETQ in the germline V gene. The length of the CDR3 is 15 residues. Unmatched junction bases numbered 2, after V lost 0 bases and J lost 5 bases. Partial CDR3 DNA: TGCGCCAGCAGCTTGGCGACAGGGGGGAATGAAAAA. Translated, it gives CASSLATGGNEK. In full, the CDR3 reads CASSLATGGNEKLFF.

The sample holds many counts of this clone. The read ends 3 residues early relative to the CDR3; the germline J gene fills the gap. This rearrangement joins TRBV20-1 to TRBJ1-2; TRBD1 matches 9 bases. This CDR3 region has 14 residues. Germline V lookup: CDR1 DFQATT, CDR2 SNEGSKA (reference sequence). CDR3 DNA (partial): TGCAGTGCTAGAGATTTGACAGGGGGAGTAGGC. Its protein product is CSARDLTGGVG. In full, the CDR3 is CSARDLTGGVGYTF.

At least ten counts were recorded for this clone. The missing CDR3 end, 3 residues past where the read stops, is filled in from the germline J gene. The chain joins TRBV19 to TRBJ1-5, with D maybe TRBD1 (6 bases). The CDR3 totals 15 residues. The germline V gene encodes CDR1 LNHDA and CDR2 SQIVND (reference sequence). Trimming took off 5 bases at V and 2 bases at J, with 13 bases between the two ends. CDR3 region: CASSSRGTGNQPQHF. The CDR3 DNA, read in part, is TGTGCCAGTAGTTCCAGGGGTACGGGCAATCAGCCC.

This clone came up many times. The sequenced fragment ends 3 residues before the CDR3 boundary, so the rest is inferred from the germline J gene. The V call is TRBV30, the J call TRBJ1-2; D perhaps matches TRBD1 (5 bases). Between the trimmed V and J ends, which lost 0 bases and 3 bases, there was a span of 8 bases. Germline V gene lookup returns CDR1 GTSNPN and CDR2 SVGIG (reference sequence). The CDR3 totals 13 residues. The CDR3 here is CAWSVQVDYGYTF. The sequenced part of the CDR3 DNA is TGTGCCTGGAGTGTACAGGTCGACTATGGC.

This clone appeared many times. With the read ending 3 residues before the CDR3 end, the germline J gene is used to fill in that end. This chain uses TRBV20-1 with TRBJ2-1; TRBD1 matches 10 bases. CDR3 length: 15 residues. Germline V gene data show CDR1 as DFQATT and CDR2 as SNEGSKA (reference sequence). The V gene end was trimmed by 4 bases and the J gene end by 5 bases; junction bases not matched to a gene: 8. The CDR3 spells CSATLTGGLNNEQFF. CDR3 DNA (partial): TGCAGTGCTACCCTGACAGGGGGCTTGAACAATGAG.

This clone showed up many times. The CDR3 end is not reached by the read, which stops 3 residues before it; the germline J gene fills it in. The chain recombines TRBV7-2 with TRBJ1-6; the match to TRBD1 covers 7 bases. This CDR3 comprises 14 residues. Trimming cost V 5 bases and J 5 bases; bases outside gene matches: 3. Germline V gene data show CDR1 as SGHTA and CDR2 as FQGNSA. The part of the CDR3 DNA that was read is TGTGCCAGCAGCATTACAGGGGATAATTCACCC. Encoded protein: CASSITGDNSP. The whole CDR3 protein is CASSITGDNSPLHF.

For this clone: Coverage ceases 3 residues before the CDR3 finishes, and the germline J gene fills in the end. The chain is built from TRBV19 and TRBJ2-2; possible D gene TRBD1, 5 bases. This CDR3 is built from 15 residues. Germline V gene lookup returns CDR1 LNHDA and CDR2 SQIVND (reference sequence). This chain's CDR3 is CASSTYSAGANVLFF. The part of the CDR3 DNA that was read is TGTGCCAGTAGTACCTACAGCGCTGGGGCCAACGTG.

This clone was observed many times. The CDR3 end is not reached by the read, which stops 3 residues before it; the germline J gene fills it in. The rearrangement uses TRBV5-1 and TRBJ2-3; TRBD2 agrees at 8 bases. Germline-derived CDR1 and CDR2 are SGHRS and YFSETQ. The CDR3 runs 15 residues. Trimming at V came to 1 base and at J to 3 bases, leaving 4 bases not matched to a gene. The chain's CDR3 is CASSLYGRGTDTQYF. The CDR3 DNA, read in part, is TGCGCCAGCAGCTTGTACGGGAGGGGGACAGATACG.

With regard to this clone: The read comes to an end 3 residues before the CDR3 does, leaving the germline J gene to fill in the end. The chain employs TRBV7-7 and TRBJ1-5; D possibly corresponds to TRBD1 (6 bases). The V gene's germline CDR1 is SSHAT and CDR2 FNYEAQ (reference sequence). Trimming removed 5 bases at V and 5 bases at J, with 16 bases between. CDR3 length: 15 residues. CDR3 protein: CASSRTSPGDQPQHF. The covered CDR3 bases are TGTGCCAGCAGCCGGACCTCCCCAGGGGATCAGCCC.

There are many counts of this clone. The read comes to an end 3 residues before the CDR3 does, leaving the germline J gene to fill in the end. The genes are TRBV7-2 and TRBJ2-1; D gene unclear. Germline V gene lookup returns CDR1 SGHTA and CDR2 FQGNSA. This CDR3 contains 15 residues. The V and J ends lost 6 bases and 0 bases respectively, with 12 bases between them. Incomplete CDR3 DNA: TGTGCCAGCAGATTGGTGGCCAGCTCCTACAATGAG. Residues: CASRLVASSYNE. The full CDR3 reads CASRLVASSYNEQFF.

This clone appeared many times. The read ends 3 residues before the CDR3 terminus; that terminus is restored from the germline J gene. The genes are TRBV6-2 or TRBV6-3 and TRBJ2-5; maybe TRBD1 (5 bases). The CDR3 is 14 residues long. V gave up 0 bases and J gave up 7 bases, with 12 bases separating them. Germline V gene data show CDR1 as MNHEY and CDR2 as SVGEGT. CDR3 in amino acids: CASSYSISQGTQYF. CDR3 bases read: TGTGCCAGCAGTTACTCTATCAGCCAGGGGACC.